The subject of this entry is one T cell receptor (beta chain). Per the authors' pipeline: Nucleated cell counts were estimated from reference gene primer amplification. Here immunoSEQ multiplex PCR was the method, and the copy in TCRdb shows in-frame clones only, minus some. V, J and clone size were drawn from that table, and D and trimming were deduced from the DNA. The data hold some 190,000 clones, with about 88% observed a single time. The data are from a study of blood T cell repertoires in COVID-19. The wider study: Donors of Cohort 3 who recovered were those that had two negative PCRs, clearance, or symptom resolution. Italy, Spain and the United States were the sources of the convalescent and acute COVID-19 samples.

Participants were aged about 18 to 90 years, lived in under 25 US areas, and enrolled virtually. Germline CDR1 and CDR2: SGHDT and YYEEEE. This CDR3 region has 13 residues. Deletions cut 1 base from V and 3 bases from J, with 7 bases between. The material sequenced was PBMCs or T cells enriched from blood (not recorded which). The chain links TRBV5-6 to TRBJ1-2; D gene uncertain. The receptor's source is a woman aged 40 to 55 in a cohort exposed to, infected with or recovered from COVID-19 (not recorded which). CDR3 region: CASSLTAYYGYTF. CDR3 nucleotide sequence: TGTGCCAGCAGCTTGACTGCCTACTATGGCTACACCTTC.